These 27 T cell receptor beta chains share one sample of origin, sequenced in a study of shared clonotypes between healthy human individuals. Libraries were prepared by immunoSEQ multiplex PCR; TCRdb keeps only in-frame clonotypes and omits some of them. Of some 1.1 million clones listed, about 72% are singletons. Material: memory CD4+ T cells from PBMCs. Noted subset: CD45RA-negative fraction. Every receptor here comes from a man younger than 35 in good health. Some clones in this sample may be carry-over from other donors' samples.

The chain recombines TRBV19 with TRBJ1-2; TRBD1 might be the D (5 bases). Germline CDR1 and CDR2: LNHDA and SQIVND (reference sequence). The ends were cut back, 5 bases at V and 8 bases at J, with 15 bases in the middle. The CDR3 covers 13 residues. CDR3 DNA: TGTGCCAGTAGTTCGGCAGGGACTCACGGCTACACCTTC. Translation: CASSSAGTHGYTF. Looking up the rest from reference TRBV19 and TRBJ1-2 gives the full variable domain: DGGITQSPKYLFRKEGQNVTLSCEQNLNHDAMYWYRQDPGQGLRLIYYSQIVNDFQKGDIAEGYSVSREKKESFPLTVTSAQKNPTAFYLCASSSAGTHGYTFGSGTRLTVV.

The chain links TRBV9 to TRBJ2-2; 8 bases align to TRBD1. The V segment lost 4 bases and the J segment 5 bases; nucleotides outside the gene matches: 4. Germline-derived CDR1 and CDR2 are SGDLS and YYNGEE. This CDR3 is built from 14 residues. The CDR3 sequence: CASSSRGRTGELFF. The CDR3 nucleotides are TGTGCCAGCAGCTCCAGGGGGCGGACCGGGGAGCTGTTTTTT.

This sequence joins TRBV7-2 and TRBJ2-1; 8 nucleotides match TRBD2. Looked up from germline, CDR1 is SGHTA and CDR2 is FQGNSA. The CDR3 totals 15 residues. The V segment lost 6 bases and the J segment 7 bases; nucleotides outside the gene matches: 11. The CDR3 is CASSPRTSSRNEQFF. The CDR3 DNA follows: TGTGCCAGCAGTCCCCGGACTAGCAGTCGTAATGAGCAGTTCTTC.

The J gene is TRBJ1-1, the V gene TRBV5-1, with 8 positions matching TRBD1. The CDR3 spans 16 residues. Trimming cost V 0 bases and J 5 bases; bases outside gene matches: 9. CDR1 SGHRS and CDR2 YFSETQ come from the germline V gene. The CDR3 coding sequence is TGCGCCAGCAGCTTGGTTCAGTCAGGGGGCCGGACTGAAGCTTTCTTT. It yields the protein CASSLVQSGGRTEAFF.

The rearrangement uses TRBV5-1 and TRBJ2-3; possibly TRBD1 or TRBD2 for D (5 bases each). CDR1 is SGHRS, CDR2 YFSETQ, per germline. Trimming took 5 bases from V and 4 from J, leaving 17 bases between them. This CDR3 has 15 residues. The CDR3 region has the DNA TGCGCCAGCAGTACGGGGCAGGGCTCCCCAGATACGCAGTATTTT. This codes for CASSTGQGSPDTQYF.

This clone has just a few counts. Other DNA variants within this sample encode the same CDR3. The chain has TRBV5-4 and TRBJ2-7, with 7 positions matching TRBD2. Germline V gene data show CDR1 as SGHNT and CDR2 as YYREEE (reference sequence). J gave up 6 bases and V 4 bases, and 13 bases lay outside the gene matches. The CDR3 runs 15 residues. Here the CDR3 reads CASSTTPSGIREQYF. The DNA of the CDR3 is TGTGCCAGCAGCACTACCCCGAGCGGGATTCGCGAGCAGTACTTC.

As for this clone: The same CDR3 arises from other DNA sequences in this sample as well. The CDR3 DNA sequence: TGTGCCAGCAGCGTCTACGAGCAGTACTTC. Translating it yields CASSVYEQYF. This chain links TRBV2 with TRBJ2-7, with D unresolved. The germline gives CDR1 SNHLY, CDR2 FYNNEI. The V end lost 6 bases, the J end lost 3 bases, and 3 bases lay between the germline ends. The CDR3 sequence is 10 residues long.

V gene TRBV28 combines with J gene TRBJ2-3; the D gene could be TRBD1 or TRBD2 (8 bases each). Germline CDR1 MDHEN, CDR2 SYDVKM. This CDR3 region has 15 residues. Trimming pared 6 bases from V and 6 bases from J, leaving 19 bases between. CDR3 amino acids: CASSPGGGRIDTQYF. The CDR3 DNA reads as TGTGCCAGCAGCCCAGGGGGCGGGAGGATCGATACGCAGTATTTT. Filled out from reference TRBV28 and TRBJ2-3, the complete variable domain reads DVKVTQSSRYLVKRTGEKVFLECVQDMDHENMFWYRQDPGLGLRLIYFSYDVKMKEKGDIPEGYSVSREKKERFSLILESASTNQTSMYLCASSPGGGRIDTQYFGPGTRLTVL.

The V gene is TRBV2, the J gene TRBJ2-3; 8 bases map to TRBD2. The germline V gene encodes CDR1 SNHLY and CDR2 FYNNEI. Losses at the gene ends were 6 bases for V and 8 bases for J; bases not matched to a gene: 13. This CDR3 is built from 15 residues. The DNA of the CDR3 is TGTGCCAGCAGGGCCCGGGACCAGGCGGGAGGTACGCAGTATTTT. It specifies CASRARDQAGGTQYF.

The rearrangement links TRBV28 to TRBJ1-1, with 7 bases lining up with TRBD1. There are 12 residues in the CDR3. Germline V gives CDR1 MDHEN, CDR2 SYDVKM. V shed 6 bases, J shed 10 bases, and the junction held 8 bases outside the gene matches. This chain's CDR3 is CASSSTGAGAFF. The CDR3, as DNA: TGTGCCAGCAGCAGTACAGGGGCCGGAGCTTTCTTT.

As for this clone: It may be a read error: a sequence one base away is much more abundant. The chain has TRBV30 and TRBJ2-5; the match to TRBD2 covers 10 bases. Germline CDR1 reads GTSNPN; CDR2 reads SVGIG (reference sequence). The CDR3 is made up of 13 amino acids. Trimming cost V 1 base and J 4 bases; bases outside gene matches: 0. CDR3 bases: TGTGCCTGGAGTGGACTAGCGGGAGAGACCCAGTACTTC. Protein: CAWSGLAGETQYF.

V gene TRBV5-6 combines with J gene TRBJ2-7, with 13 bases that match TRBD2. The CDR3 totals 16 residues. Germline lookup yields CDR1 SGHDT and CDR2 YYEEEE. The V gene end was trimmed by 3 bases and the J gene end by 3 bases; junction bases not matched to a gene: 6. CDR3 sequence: CASSWGLAGTFYEQYF. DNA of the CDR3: TGTGCCAGCAGCTGGGGACTAGCGGGAACCTTCTACGAGCAGTACTTC. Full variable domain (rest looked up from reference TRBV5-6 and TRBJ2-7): DAGVTQSPTHLIKTRGQQVTLRCSPKSGHDTVSWYQQALGQGPQFIFQYYEEEERQRGNFPDRFSGHQFPNYSSELNVNALLLGDSALYLCASSWGLAGTFYEQYFGPGTRLTVT.

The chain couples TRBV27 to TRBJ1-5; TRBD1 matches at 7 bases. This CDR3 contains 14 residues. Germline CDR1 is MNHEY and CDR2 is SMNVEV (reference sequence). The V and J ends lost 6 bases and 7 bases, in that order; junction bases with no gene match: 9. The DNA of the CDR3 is TGTGCCAGCAGGCGGACAGGTGGAGAGCAGCCCCAGCATTTT. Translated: CASRRTGGEQPQHF.

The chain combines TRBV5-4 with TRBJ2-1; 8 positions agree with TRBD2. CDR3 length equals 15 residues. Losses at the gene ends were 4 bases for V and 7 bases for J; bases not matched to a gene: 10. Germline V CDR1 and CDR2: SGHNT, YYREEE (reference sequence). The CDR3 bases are TGTGCCAGCAGCCAAACTAGCGGACGGGTTAATGAGCAGTTCTTC. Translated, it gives CASSQTSGRVNEQFF.

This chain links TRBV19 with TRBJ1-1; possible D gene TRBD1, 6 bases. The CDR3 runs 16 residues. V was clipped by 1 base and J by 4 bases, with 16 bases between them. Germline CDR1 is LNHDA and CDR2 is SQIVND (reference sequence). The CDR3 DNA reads TGTGCCAGTAGTATAGCGGTAGGAGGGGGAACCACTGAAGCTTTCTTT. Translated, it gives CASSIAVGGGTTEAFF.

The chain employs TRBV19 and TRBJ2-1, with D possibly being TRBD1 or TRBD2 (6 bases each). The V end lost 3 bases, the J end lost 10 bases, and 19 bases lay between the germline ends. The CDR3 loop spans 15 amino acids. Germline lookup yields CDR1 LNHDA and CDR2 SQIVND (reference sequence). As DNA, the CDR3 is TGTGCCAGTAGTATGAGCGGAGGGGGGTTTGGGGAGCAGTTCTTC. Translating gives CASSMSGGGFGEQFF. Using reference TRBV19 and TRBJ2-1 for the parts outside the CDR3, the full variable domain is DGGITQSPKYLFRKEGQNVTLSCEQNLNHDAMYWYRQDPGQGLRLIYYSQIVNDFQKGDIAEGYSVSREKKESFPLTVTSAQKNPTAFYLCASSMSGGGFGEQFFGPGTRLTVL.

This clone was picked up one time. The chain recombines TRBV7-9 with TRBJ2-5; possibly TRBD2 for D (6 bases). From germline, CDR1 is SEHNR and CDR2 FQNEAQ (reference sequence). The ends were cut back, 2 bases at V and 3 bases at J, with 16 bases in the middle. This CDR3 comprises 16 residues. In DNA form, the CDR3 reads TGTGCCAGCAGCTTAATAGGACTACCGGAGAAAGAGACCCAGTACTTC. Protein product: CASSLIGLPEKETQYF.

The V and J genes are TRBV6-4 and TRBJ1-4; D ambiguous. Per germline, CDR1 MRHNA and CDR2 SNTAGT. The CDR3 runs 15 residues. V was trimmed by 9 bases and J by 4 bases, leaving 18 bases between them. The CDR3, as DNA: TGTGCCAGGGGTATTTGGACCGGAGTTAATGAAAAACTGTTTTTT. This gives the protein CARGIWTGVNEKLFF.

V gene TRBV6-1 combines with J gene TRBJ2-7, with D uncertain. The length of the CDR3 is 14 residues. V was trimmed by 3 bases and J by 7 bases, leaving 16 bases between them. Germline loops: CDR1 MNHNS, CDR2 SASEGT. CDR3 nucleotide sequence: TGTGCCAGCAGTGACCGCCCGGACGTTGTGGAGCAGTACTTC. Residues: CASSDRPDVVEQYF.

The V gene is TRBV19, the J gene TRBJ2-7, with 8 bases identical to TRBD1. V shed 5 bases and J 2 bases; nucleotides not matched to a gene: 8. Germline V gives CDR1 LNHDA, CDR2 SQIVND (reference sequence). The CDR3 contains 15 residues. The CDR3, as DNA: TGTGCCAGTAGTCCGATAGACAGGGGTCCCTACGAGCAGTACTTC. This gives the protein CASSPIDRGPYEQYF. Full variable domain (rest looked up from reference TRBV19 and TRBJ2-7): DGGITQSPKYLFRKEGQNVTLSCEQNLNHDAMYWYRQDPGQGLRLIYYSQIVNDFQKGDIAEGYSVSREKKESFPLTVTSAQKNPTAFYLCASSPIDRGPYEQYFGPGTRLTVT.

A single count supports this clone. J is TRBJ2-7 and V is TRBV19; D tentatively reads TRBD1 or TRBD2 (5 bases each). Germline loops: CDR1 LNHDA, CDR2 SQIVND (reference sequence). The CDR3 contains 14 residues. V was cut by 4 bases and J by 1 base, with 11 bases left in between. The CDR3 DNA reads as TGTGCCAGTAGTAAGGGACGTTTGTCCTACGAGCAGTACTTC. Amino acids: CASSKGRLSYEQYF.

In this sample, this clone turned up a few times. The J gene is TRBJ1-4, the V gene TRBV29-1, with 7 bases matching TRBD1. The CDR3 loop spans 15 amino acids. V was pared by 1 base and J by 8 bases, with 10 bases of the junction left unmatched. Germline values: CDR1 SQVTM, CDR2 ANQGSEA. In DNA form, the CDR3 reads TGCAGCGTTGAAGCCGTGAGACAGGGTATGGAAAAACTGTTTTTT. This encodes CSVEAVRQGMEKLFF. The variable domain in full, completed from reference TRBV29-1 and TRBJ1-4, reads SAVISQKPSRDICQRGTSLTIQCQVDSQVTMMFWYRQQPGQSLTLIATANQGSEATYESGFVIDKFPISRPNLTFSTLTVSNMSPEDSSIYLCSVEAVRQGMEKLFFGSGTQLSVL.

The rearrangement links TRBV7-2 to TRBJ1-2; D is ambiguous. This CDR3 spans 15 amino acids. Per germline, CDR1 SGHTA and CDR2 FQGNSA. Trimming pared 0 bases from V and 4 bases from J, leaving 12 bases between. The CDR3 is CASSLATVGIYGYTF. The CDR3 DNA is TGTGCCAGCAGCTTAGCCACAGTCGGGATCTATGGCTACACCTTC.

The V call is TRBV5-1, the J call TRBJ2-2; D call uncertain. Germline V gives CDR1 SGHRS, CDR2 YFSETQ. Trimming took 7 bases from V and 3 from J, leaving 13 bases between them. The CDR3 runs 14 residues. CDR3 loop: CASVAGHDTGELFF. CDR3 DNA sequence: TGCGCCAGCGTTGCCGGGCACGACACCGGGGAGCTGTTTTTT.

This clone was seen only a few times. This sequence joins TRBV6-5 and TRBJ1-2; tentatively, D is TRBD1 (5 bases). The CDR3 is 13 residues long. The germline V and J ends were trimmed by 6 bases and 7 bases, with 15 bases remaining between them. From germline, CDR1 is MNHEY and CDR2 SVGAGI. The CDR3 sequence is CASRPPRVGGYTF. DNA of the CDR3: TGTGCCAGCAGACCCCCCAGGGTCGGTGGCTACACCTTC.

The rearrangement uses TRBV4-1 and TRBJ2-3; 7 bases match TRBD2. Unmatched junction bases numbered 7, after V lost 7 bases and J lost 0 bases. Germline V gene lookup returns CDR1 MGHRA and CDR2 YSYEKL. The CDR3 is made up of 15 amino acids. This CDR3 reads CASILTGGSTDTQYF. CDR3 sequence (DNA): TGCGCCAGCATCCTCACGGGGGGTAGCACAGATACGCAGTATTTT.

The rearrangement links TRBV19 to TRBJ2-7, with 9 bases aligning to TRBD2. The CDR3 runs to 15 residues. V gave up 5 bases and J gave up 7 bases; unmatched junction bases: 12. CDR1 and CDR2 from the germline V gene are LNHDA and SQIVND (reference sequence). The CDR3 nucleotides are TGTGCCAGTAGTCAAACCCCTAGCGGGGTCGGGGAGCAGTACTTC. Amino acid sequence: CASSQTPSGVGEQYF.